The 7 T cell receptor beta chains in this list originate from one sample, sequenced in a study of CD49a tissue-resident CD8 T cells in human skin (dated by TCRdb to 2017 to 2019). The library was generated by the immunoSEQ multiplex PCR assay. TCRdb stores this immuneACCESS table with in-frame sequences only. Part of the clones is absent; in the studies checked, under half of the shortfall reflects unresolved V genes, and no reason is known for the rest. This sample lists about 1,500 clones; 55% to 65% were detected once. The top ten clonotypes cover about 30% of the sample. Sequenced material: CLA- CD8+ effector memory T cells sorted from blood. These receptors originate from a human donor in good health.

This chain joins TRBV6-4 and TRBJ2-2; D perhaps matches TRBD2 (5 bases). Per germline, CDR1 MRHNA and CDR2 SNTAGT. The CDR3 is made up of 17 amino acids. V dropped 0 bases and J dropped 0 bases, with 11 bases sitting between them. CDR3 region: CASSDSPPGTNTGELFF. The CDR3 DNA reads TGTGCCAGCAGTGACTCCCCTCCGGGAACGAACACCGGGGAGCTGTTTTTT.

The chain is built from TRBV16 and TRBJ1-1; a weak D match, TRBD1 (5 bases). V shed 0 bases and J shed 4 bases, with 12 bases lying between them. Looked up from germline, CDR1 is KGHSY and CDR2 is FQNENV. The CDR3 covers 15 residues. The CDR3, as DNA: TGTGCCAGCAGCCAATCGATAGGACACTCCACTGAAGCTTTCTTT. Translated, it gives CASSQSIGHSTEAFF.

The chain recombines TRBV19 with TRBJ1-2; no definite D call. Trimming pared 7 bases from V and 1 base from J, leaving 19 bases between. Germline CDR1 reads LNHDA; CDR2 reads SQIVND (reference sequence). This CDR3 contains 16 residues. The CDR3 bases are TGTGCCAGTATCGAATCGGGGAACGGCAGTAACTATGGCTACACCTTC. Amino acids: CASIESGNGSNYGYTF.

The chain uses TRBV29-1 and TRBJ1-1; no clear D gene. V was cut by 6 bases and J by 4 bases, with 9 bases left in between. The germline V gene encodes CDR1 SQVTM and CDR2 ANQGSEA. This CDR3 contains 11 residues. This CDR3 is CSVGGSTEAFF. The DNA of the CDR3 is TGCAGCGTCGGCGGGAGCACTGAAGCTTTCTTT. The full variable domain, rest sourced from reference TRBV29-1 and TRBJ1-1, is SAVISQKPSRDICQRGTSLTIQCQVDSQVTMMFWYRQQPGQSLTLIATANQGSEATYESGFVIDKFPISRPNLTFSTLTVSNMSPEDSSIYLCSVGGSTEAFFGQGTRLTVV.

This clone was found once. The rearrangement links TRBV7-9 to TRBJ2-3; 7 bases fit TRBD2. The J segment lost 4 bases and the V segment lost 4 bases, leaving 14 bases of the junction unmatched. The CDR3 consists of 17 residues. CDR1 is SEHNR, CDR2 FQNEAQ, per germline (reference sequence). CDR3 in amino acids: CASSSWLAEPLADTQYF. CDR3 in DNA: TGTGCCAGCAGCTCCTGGCTAGCGGAGCCCTTGGCAGATACGCAGTATTTT.

The rearrangement joins TRBV4-2 to TRBJ2-3, with D tentatively TRBD2 (6 bases). V was shortened by 1 base and J by 3 bases, with 8 bases between the two germline ends. The CDR3 loop spans 14 amino acids. Germline V CDR1 and CDR2: LGHNA, YNFKEQ. The CDR3 loop reads CASSQGRETDTQYF. The CDR3 region has the DNA TGTGCCAGCAGCCAAGGACGGGAGACAGATACGCAGTATTTT.

The chain carries TRBV6-1 and TRBJ2-3; the match to TRBD1 covers 7 bases. CDR1 is MNHNS and CDR2 is SASEGT in the germline V gene. V was clipped by 5 bases and J by 2 bases; unmatched bases: 4. This CDR3 has 14 residues. As DNA, the CDR3 is TGTGCCAGCAGTCCGGGACAGCACACAGATACGCAGTATTTT. The encoded protein is CASSPGQHTDTQYF.